This TCR beta chain was captured in a study of regulatory T cells in long-lasting Graves disease (dated by TCRdb to the early 2020s). The study in broad terms: In the newly diagnosed Graves' disease group, patients had been taking antithyroid drugs for less than 3 months. A total of around 35 samples underwent TCR sequencing, from around 13 patients with persistent Graves' disease and approximately 20 patients with newly diagnosed Graves' disease. The study took place in China and was registered as a clinical trial. Patients with persistent Graves' disease were compared with patients with newly diagnosed Graves' disease using TCR sequencing and RNA sequencing of peripheral blood. The full study reports these points: A larger number of public clonotypes was shared among persistent patients (over 2,500) than among newly diagnosed patients (around 890). The authors noted that the small sample size was a limitation that may lower accuracy. Persistent disease showed preferential use of TRBV28, TRBJ1-2 and TRBJ2-5, whereas newly diagnosed disease favored TRBV20-1 and TRBJ2-1. Compared with newly diagnosed patients, persistent Graves' disease patients had lower TCR Shannon entropy and fewer highly expanded clones, which suggests clonal expansion. Only the TCR beta chain was sequenced and analyzed. The study examined only peripheral blood because the primary lesion, thyroid tissue, could not be accessed.

In the paper's terms, the time point label means: newly diagnosed GD, antithyroid drugs for less than 3 months. For both TCR sequencing and RNA sequencing, RNA was extracted from PBMCs using TRIzol. Graves' disease was diagnosed according to American Thyroid Association guidelines. The patients came from an endocrinology department in Xi'an, China. Each patient gave 9 to 10 milliliters of peripheral blood, collected in an EDTA anticoagulant tube. Ficoll Paque Plus density gradient separation was used to isolate PBMCs, and no further T cell sorting was performed. RNA quality was checked with an Agilent 2100 Bioanalyzer and agarose gel, and concentration with a NanoDrop 2000. This clonotype was seen many times. The antigen this receptor binds is unknown. Within one base of it there is no much larger clone, and no base qualities were kept. The library was generated by multiplex PCR. The data were produced on an Illumina HiSeq 4000. To build TCR beta libraries, CDR3 regions were amplified by Arm-PCR using iRepertoire HTBI primers. Before sequencing, the PCR products underwent gel purification. Per the source publication's procedure: A total of 62 TRBV and approximately 13 TRBJ segments were identified across samples and were used for gene usage analysis of CDR3 amino acid clonotypes. COPE and FqMerger were used to merge filtered high-quality paired reads into contigs. BLAST was used to align contigs to IMGT TRBV, TRBD and TRBJ reference genes, and CDR3 was defined according to IMGT. Clonotypes above 0.1% frequency were classified as highly expanded clones. Repertoire diversity was measured by Shannon entropy, and V-J evenness by the Gini coefficient. A clonotype was considered public if more than one individual shared it. TCRdb applied fastp at Q25 and MiXCR to the public reads, then kept only in-frame beta chains. One record per CDR3 amino acid sequence lists the most common genes and DNA. For this entry, the V and J calls and clone size follow TCRdb and not the study's own pipeline. The table for this sample lists about 420,000 distinct CDR3 sequences; roughly 17% of them were counted only once. Of the sample, 20% to 25% falls within the top ten clones.

The CDR1 and CDR2 encoded by the germline V gene (reference sequence) are DFQATT and SNEGSKA. There are 14 amino acids in the CDR3, from cysteine to phenylalanine inclusive. Left in the record is the CDR3 DNA by itself, 42 bases read in frame from the first base. Trimming at the junction amounts to 6 bases on V and 4 bases on J, and the germline ends lie 16 bases apart. This same sample was also part of a study on T cells in Graves' hyperthyroidism and ophthalmopathy. The second study, in turn, reports: Graves' hyperthyroidism was defined as stable when no progression to ophthalmopathy occurred over 18 months of follow-up. The hyperthyroidism patients were between 18 and 65 years old and newly diagnosed, with a disease duration of less than 2 months. Patients with uncontrolled infections, other autoimmune diseases, pregnancy or lactation were excluded. Diagnoses were established on the basis of clinical symptoms, serum thyroxine and TRAb, thyroid ultrasound, and orbital computed tomography. A first-round RT-PCR of the TCR CDR3 used the HTBI primer set with the Qiagen OneStep RT-PCR kit. Blood samples also contained most of the expanded thyroid clonotypes (frequency above 0.001), which suggests that blood repertoires may reflect thyroid immune responses. Ophthalmopathy was separated from stable hyperthyroidism by a 13 V-J signature model, with approximately 90% sensitivity and about 81% specificity obtained in cross-validation and 80%/75% obtained in testing. During validation, the model predicted progression to ophthalmopathy a median of approximately 6.5 months ahead of onset, with around 70% sensitivity and almost 75% specificity. A discovery cohort of about a hundred patients, about 40 with Graves' ophthalmopathy and roughly 59 with stable Graves' hyperthyroidism, was used to find distinguishing TCR V-J signatures. An independent validation cohort of under 20 hyperthyroidism patients and about 16 patients who later progressed to ophthalmopathy tested prospective prediction of ophthalmopathy. The roughly 99 discovery patients were divided at random into training and test sets in a 7:3 ratio. Thyroid tissue and blood T-cell repertoires from about six Graves' hyperthyroidism patients were also compared in the study. After sampling, hyperthyroidism patients received methimazole starting at 30 mg daily, and ophthalmopathy patients received high-dose intravenous methylprednisolone. A second multiplex PCR round built the libraries, followed by size selection and purification. Sequencing of the libraries was done on an Illumina HiSeq2000 using paired-end 100 bp reads. SOAPnuke was used to process the raw data, throwing out any read that contained adapters or uncalled bases, had a mean Phred below 15, or lacked an exact constant-primer or identifier match. High-quality paired reads were merged using COPE v1.2.5, and each unique nucleotide sequence was defined as a clonotype. Clonotypes were aligned to IMGT TRBV, TRBD and TRBJ reference segments using MiTCR v1.1. Only V-J combinations with frequency above 0.0001, covering 99% to 99.2% of repertoires, were analysed. A TCS score was defined as the ratio of F50 (clonal expansion) to E x V (chaos), with BLOSUM62-based TCRdist applied between CDR3 peptides within each V-J. Welch's t-statistics and random forest reduced approximately 520 V-J features to 13, which were used in a naive Bayes classifier (R e1071). No statistical method was used to set the sample size in advance, and investigators knew the group allocation. The paper reports TCR Vbeta CDR3 sequencing of more than 120 peripheral blood samples: around 45 ophthalmopathy, under 80 hyperthyroidism and approximately 17 progressor patients.

Sequencing was performed on peripheral blood mononuclear cells (PBMCs), taken at new diagnosis, from a patient treated with antithyroid drugs. The chain was built from TRBV20-1 and TRBJ2-1, with a tentative D gene TRBD2 over 7 matching bases. The source is a woman aged 18-29 years with Graves disease. Donor details come from another sample of the same person, matched by shared clones. The encoded CDR3 is CSAGGGSWYNEQFF. The DNA sequence follows: TGCAGTGCGGGGGGCGGGAGCTGGTACAATGAGCAGTTCTTC.